This TCR beta chain was documented in a study of blood T cell repertoires in COVID-19. Overall study context: Both acute and convalescent COVID-19 samples were obtained from the United States, Italy and Spain. PBMCs, B-cell-depleted T cells, or T cells were the source of the cDNA or gDNA that made up the material.

How the authors handled the data: Amplification with reference gene primers provided the estimates of nucleated cell counts. Produced via immunoSEQ multiplex PCR; TCRdb's table is partial and in-frame only. V and J calls and clone size follow that table, whereas D and trimming were derived from the DNA. The profile shows over 45,000 clones, 80% to 90% of them singletons. The CDR3 is 18 amino acids. Germline V CDR1 and CDR2: SGHRS, YFSETQ. Germline trimming cut 4 bases from V and 0 bases from J; bases unmatched to any gene: 9. The receptor was derived from a man aged 35 to 55 with acute or convalescent COVID-19. Sequences were obtained from peripheral blood. The chain links TRBV5-1 to TRBJ2-1; 11 bases match TRBD2. CDR3 residues: CASSKGFSGGASYNEQFF. The CDR3 nucleotides read TGCGCCAGCAGCAAGGGCTTTAGCGGGGGGGCCTCCTACAATGAGCAGTTCTTC.